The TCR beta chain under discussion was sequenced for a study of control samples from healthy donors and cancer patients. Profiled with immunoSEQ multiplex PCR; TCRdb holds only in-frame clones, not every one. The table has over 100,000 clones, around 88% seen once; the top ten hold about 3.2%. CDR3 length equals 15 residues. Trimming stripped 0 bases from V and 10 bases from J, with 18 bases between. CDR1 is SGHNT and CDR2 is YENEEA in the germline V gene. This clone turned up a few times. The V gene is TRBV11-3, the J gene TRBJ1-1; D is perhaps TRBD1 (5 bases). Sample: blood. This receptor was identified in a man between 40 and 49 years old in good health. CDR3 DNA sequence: TGTGCCAGCAGCTTAGATCTTCCGCCGTCAGGGAGAGCTTTCTTT. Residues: CASSLDLPPSGRAFF.